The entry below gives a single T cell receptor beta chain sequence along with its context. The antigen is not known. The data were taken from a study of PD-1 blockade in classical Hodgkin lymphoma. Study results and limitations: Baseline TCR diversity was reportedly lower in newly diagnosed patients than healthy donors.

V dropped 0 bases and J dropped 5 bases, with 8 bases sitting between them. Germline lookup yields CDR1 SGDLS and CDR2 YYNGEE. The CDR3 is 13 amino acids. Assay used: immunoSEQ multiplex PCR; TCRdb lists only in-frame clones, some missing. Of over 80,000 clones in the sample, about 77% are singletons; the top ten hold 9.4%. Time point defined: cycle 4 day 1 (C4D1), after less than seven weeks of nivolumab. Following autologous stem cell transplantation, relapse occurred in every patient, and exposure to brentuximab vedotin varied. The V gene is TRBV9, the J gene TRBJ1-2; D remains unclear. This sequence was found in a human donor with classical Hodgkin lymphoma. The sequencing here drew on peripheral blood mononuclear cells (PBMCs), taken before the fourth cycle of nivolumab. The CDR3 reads CASSVDGIYGYTF. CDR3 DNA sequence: TGTGCCAGCAGCGTAGACGGAATATATGGCTACACCTTC.